This T cell receptor (beta chain) was observed in a study of blood T cell repertoires in COVID-19 (dated by TCRdb to the early 2020s). Background on the whole study: The collaborator samples originated in the United States, Italy and Spain and spanned the acute and convalescent phases of COVID-19. Samples were obtained from the ongoing ImmuneRACE study (first 160 participants) and from over 1,000 subjects provided by 6 global collaborators. A de-identified subject ID, COVID-19 status, age in years and sex were almost always included in the sample metadata. Where available, HLA class I and class II types were taken from metadata supplied by the sample provider and were not determined by assay-based typing. Subjects who had been exposed to COVID-19, were actively infected with it, or had recovered from it provided the deeply sampled blood TCRbeta repertoires that made up the dataset. The prospective study material was composed of cDNA or gDNA derived from T cells, B-cell-depleted T cells, or PBMCs. The repertoires were released in a freely available public database meant as a resource for research on the immune response to SARS-CoV-2. Broad study findings and their caveats: Clinical and demographic metadata were provided uncurated, with the amount varying by source and participant.

Collaborating institutions collected whole blood in K2EDTA tubes following their own protocols. For TCRbeta analysis, collaborator samples were shipped as frozen whole blood, as isolated PBMCs, or as DNA extracted from either sample type. V drops 6 bases and J drops 4 bases, leaving 16 bases in between. The CDR3 spans 15 residues, from the cysteine through the phenylalanine. This entry keeps only the CDR3 DNA: 45 bases, framed from base 1. CDR1 and CDR2 are read off the germline V gene (reference sequence) as WNHNN and SYGVQD. The immunoSEQ Assay, a bias-controlled multiplex PCR, was used to amplify TCRbeta CDR3 regions from genomic DNA. In the original analysis: Within the assay, amplification of reference gene primers was used to estimate how many nucleated cells each sample contained. To quantify the absolute abundance of each unique TCRbeta CDR3 rearrangement, sequence reads were collapsed and filtered. For each sample, productive Simpson clonality was calculated by taking the square root of Simpson's diversity index across productive rearrangements. The source is immuneACCESS, and TCRdb retained only in-frame sequences with V and J called. Part of the clones is not carried over; for the studies checked, unresolved V genes explain less than half of this, and the remainder is unexplained. The V and J calls and clone size come from that table; D and trimming were worked out from the DNA. Present in this sample are fewer than 200,000 clones, approximately 81% of which were seen just once. The ten largest clones represent roughly 1% of the sample.

About this clone itself: Its specific antigen is unknown. Base qualities are missing; no much larger clone stands one base away.

The specimen was peripheral blood. The clonotype was recovered from a man aged 40-50 years with acute or convalescent COVID-19. The chain is made from TRBV10-1 and TRBJ2-4, with TRBD2 as a weak D call on 6 bases. The CDR3 corresponds to CASSPAGTSKNIQYF. The sequenced DNA: TGCGCCAGCAGCCCAGCCGGGACTTCGAAAAACATTCAGTACTTC.